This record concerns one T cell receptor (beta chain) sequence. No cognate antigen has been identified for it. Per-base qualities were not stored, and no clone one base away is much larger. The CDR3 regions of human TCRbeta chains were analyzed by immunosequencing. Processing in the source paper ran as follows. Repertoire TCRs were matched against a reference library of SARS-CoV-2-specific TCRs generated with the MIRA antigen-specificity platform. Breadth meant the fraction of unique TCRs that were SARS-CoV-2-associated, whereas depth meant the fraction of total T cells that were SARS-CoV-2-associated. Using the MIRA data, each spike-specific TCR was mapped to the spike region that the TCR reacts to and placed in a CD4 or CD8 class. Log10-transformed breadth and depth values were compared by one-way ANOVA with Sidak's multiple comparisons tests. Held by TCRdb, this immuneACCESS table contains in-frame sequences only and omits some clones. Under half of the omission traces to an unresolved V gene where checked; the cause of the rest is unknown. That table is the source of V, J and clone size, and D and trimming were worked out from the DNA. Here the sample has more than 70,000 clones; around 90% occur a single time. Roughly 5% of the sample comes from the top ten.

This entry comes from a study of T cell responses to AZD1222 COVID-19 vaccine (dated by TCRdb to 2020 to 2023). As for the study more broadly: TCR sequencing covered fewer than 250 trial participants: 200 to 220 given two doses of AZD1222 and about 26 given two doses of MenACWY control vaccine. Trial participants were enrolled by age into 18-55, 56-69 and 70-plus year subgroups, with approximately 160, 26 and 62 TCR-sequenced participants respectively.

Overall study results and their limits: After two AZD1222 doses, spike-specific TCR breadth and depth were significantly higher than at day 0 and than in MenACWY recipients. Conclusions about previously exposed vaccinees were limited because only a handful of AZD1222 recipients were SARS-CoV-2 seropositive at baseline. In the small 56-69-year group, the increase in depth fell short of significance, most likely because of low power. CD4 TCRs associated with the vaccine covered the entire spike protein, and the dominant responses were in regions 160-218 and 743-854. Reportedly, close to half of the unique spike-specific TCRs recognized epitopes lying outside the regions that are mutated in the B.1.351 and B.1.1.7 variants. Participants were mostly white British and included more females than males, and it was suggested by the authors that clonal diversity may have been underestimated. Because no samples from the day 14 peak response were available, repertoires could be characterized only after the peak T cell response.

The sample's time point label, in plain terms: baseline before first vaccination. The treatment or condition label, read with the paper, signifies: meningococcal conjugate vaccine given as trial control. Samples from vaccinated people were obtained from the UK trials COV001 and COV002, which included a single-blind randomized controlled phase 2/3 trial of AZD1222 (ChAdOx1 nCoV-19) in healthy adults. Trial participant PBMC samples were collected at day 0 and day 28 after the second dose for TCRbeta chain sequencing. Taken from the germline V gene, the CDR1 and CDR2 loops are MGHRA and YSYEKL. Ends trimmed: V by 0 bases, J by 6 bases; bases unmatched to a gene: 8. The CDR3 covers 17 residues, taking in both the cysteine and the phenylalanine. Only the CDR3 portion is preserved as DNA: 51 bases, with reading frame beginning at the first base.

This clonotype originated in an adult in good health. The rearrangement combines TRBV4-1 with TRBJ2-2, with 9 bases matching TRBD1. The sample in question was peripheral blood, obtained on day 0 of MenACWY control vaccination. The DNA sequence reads TGCGCCAGCAGCCAAGATCCGCACGGACAGGGGCCCGGGGAGCTGTTTTTT. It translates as CASSQDPHGQGPGELFF.